Shown below are 5 T cell receptor beta chains from a single sample sequenced in a study of T cell repertoires in cytomegalovirus infection (dated by TCRdb to about 2019). The meaning of the sample's treatment or condition label: in vitro stimulation with specific CMV peptide epitopes to enrich CMV-specific T cells. No antigen is known for these receptors. Reads for this sample came from an Illumina HiSeq 1500. TCRdb reanalyzed the raw reads on its own, using fastp at Q25 for trimming and MiXCR for clone calling, and kept in-frame beta chains. Rows are combined by CDR3 protein, so each entry shows the most common genes and DNA. Present in this sample are hundreds of thousands of distinct CDR3 sequences, 30% to 35% of which were seen just once. Roughly 16% of the sample belongs to the ten largest clones. The specimen was cultured PBMCs, collected from culture after CMV antigen stimulation. The receptors come from a human donor in good health (CMV status not recorded). Some clones in this sample may be carry-over from other donors' samples.

The chain combines TRBV4-1 with TRBJ2-7; perhaps TRBD1 as D (6 bases). The length of the CDR3 is 15 residues. Germline CDR1 and CDR2: MGHRA and YSYEKL. V lost 0 bases, J lost 3 bases, and 12 bases lay in between. The CDR3 loop is CASSQDRGRNYEQYF. The CDR3 DNA reads as TGCGCCAGCAGCCAAGACAGGGGACGGAACTACGAGCAGTACTTC.

This clonotype occurred a few times. The chain joins TRBV4-1 to TRBJ1-3; 7 nucleotides agree with TRBD1. Germline V lookup: CDR1 MGHRA, CDR2 YSYEKL. The CDR3 sequence is 13 residues long. The V segment lost 5 bases and the J segment 8 bases; nucleotides outside the gene matches: 6. CDR3 coding DNA: TGCGCCAGCAGCATAGACAGGGATGACACCATATATTTT. Its translation is CASSIDRDDTIYF.

The chain has TRBV7-2 and TRBJ1-2, with D tentatively TRBD1 (5 bases). V lost 1 base and J lost 2, with 11 bases in between. This CDR3 is built from 15 residues. Germline lookup yields CDR1 SGHTA and CDR2 FQGNSA. The DNA for the CDR3 is TGTGCCAGCAGCTTAGTACCCAGGGCAAACTATGGCTACACCTTC. It yields the protein CASSLVPRANYGYTF.

The J gene is TRBJ1-5, the V gene TRBV20-1; D is possibly TRBD1 (6 bases). V shed 0 bases and J shed 4 bases, with 13 bases lying between them. The CDR3 consists of 15 residues. Germline CDR1 is DFQATT and CDR2 is SNEGSKA (reference sequence). As DNA, the CDR3 is TGCAGTGCTAGAGATGCTAGGGGGAGTAATCAGCCCCAGCATTTT. This translates into CSARDARGSNQPQHF.

This clonotype showed up just a few times. The J gene is TRBJ2-3, the V gene TRBV28, with 9 bases fitting TRBD2. This CDR3 spans 13 amino acids. The germline V gene encodes CDR1 MDHEN and CDR2 SYDVKM. The junction had 1 base not matched to a gene; V was cut back by 5 bases and J by 4 bases. The CDR3 region has the DNA TGTGCCAGCAGTGCGGGGGGGGCAGATACGCAGTATTTT. It is translated as CASSAGGADTQYF.